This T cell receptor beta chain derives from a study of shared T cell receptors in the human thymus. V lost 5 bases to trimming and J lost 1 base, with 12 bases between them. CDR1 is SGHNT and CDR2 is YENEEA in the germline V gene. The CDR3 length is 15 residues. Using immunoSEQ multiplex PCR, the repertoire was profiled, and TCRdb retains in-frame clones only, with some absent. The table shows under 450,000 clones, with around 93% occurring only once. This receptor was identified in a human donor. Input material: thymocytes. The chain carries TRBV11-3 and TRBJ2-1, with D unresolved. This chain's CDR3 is CASSLTRTSYNEQFF. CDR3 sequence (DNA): TGTGCCAGCAGCCTGACTCGTACTTCCTACAATGAGCAGTTCTTC.